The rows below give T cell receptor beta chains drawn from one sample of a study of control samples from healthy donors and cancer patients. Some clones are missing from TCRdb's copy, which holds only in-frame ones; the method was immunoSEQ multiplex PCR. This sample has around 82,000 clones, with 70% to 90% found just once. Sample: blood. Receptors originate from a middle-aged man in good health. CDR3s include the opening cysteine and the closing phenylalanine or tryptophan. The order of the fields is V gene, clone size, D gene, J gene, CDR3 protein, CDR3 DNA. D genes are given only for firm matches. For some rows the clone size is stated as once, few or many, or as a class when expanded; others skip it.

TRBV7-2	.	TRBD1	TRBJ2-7	CASNYGGDRTYEQYF	TGTGCCAGCAACTACGGTGGGGACAGGACCTACGAGCAGTACTTC
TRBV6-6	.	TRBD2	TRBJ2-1	CASGSSGEHNEQFF	TGTGCCAGCGGGTCTAGCGGGGAACACAATGAGCAGTTCTTC
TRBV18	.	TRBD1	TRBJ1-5	CASSPGRGRTGQPQHF	TGTGCCAGCTCGCCGGGGAGGGGGCGAACCGGTCAGCCCCAGCATTTT
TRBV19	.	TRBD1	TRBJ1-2	CASSRTGRDGYTF	TGTGCCAGTAGTAGGACAGGGCGGGATGGCTACACCTTC
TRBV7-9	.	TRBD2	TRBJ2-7	CASSPRGGRPYEQYF	TGTGCCAGCAGCCCTCGGGGGGGGCGACCCTACGAGCAGTACTTC
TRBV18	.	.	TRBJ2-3	CASSPAGSTDTQYF	TGTGCCAGCTCACCGGCAGGGAGCACAGATACGCAGTATTTT
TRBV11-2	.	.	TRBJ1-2	CASSFSSMGGYTF	TGTGCCAGCAGCTTCAGCTCTATGGGGGGCTACACCTTC
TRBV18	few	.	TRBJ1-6	CASSSSRQSNSPLHF	TGTGCCAGCTCATCCTCGAGACAGTCTAATTCACCCCTCCACTTT
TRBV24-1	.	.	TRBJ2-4	CATSAPQTAAQYF	TGTGCCACCAGTGCCCCTCAGACCGCCGCCCAGTACTTC
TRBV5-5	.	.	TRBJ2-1	CASSLQKSSYNEQFF	TGTGCCAGCAGCCTTCAAAAAAGCTCCTACAATGAGCAGTTCTTC
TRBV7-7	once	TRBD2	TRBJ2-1	CASSPRTSGASRYNEQFF	TGTGCTAGCAGCCCGAGGACTAGCGGGGCTTCCCGGTACAATGAGCAGTTCTTC
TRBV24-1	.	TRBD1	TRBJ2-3	CATSDSGWGTGLMDTQYF	TGTGCCACCAGTGATTCCGGTTGGGGGACAGGGTTAATGGATACGCAGTATTTT
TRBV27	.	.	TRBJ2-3	CASRAGSTDTQYF	TGTGCCAGCCGAGCGGGTAGCACAGATACGCAGTATTTT
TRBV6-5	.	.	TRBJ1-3	CASRAYTPGNTIYF	TGTGCCAGCAGAGCCTATACCCCTGGAAACACCATATATTTT
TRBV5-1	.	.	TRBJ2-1	CASSLGQGGGEQFF	TGCGCCAGCAGCTTGGGGCAGGGAGGGGGGGAGCAGTTCTTC
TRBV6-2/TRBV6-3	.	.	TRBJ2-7	CASSYPGWVPPYEQYF	TGTGCCAGCAGTTACCCCGGGTGGGTCCCTCCCTACGAGCAGTACTTC
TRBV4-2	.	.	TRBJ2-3	CASSQDTRLEGDTDTQYF	TGTGCCAGCAGCCAAGATACGAGACTAGAAGGGGACACAGATACGCAGTATTTT
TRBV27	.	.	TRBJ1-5	CASSLTGNQPQHF	TGTGCCAGCAGTTTAACGGGCAATCAGCCCCAGCATTTT
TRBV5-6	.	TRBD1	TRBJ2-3	CASSTDWDSIVYTQYF	TGTGCCAGCAGCACGGACTGGGACAGCATTGTCTATACGCAGTATTTT
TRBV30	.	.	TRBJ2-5	CAWTDTGGVSQYF	TGTGCCTGGACCGATACAGGGGGGGTGTCCCAGTACTTC
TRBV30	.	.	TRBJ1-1	CAWSEGVNTEAFF	TGTGCCTGGAGTGAAGGGGTGAACACTGAAGCTTTCTTT
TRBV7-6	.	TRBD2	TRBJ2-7	CASSATIAGGSYEQYF	TGTGCCAGCAGCGCCACTATAGCGGGGGGTTCCTACGAGCAGTACTTC
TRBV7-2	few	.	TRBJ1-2	CASSSNGLVGYTF	TGTGCCAGCAGCTCCAATGGCCTGGTGGGCTACACCTTC
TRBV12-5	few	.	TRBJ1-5	CASADGAQPQHF	TGTGCTAGTGCCGACGGGGCCCAGCCCCAGCATTTT
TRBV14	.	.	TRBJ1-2	CASSHNRLNYGYTF	TGTGCCAGCAGCCATAACCGACTTAACTATGGCTACACCTTC
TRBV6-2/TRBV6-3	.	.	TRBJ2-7	CASSSRQVKTYEQYF	TGTGCCAGCAGTTCTAGACAGGTAAAAACCTACGAGCAGTACTTC
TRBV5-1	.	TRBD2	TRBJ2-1	CASSLASGVSYNEQFF	TGCGCCAGCAGCTTGGCGAGCGGGGTGTCCTACAATGAGCAGTTCTTC
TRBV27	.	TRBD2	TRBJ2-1	CATLGLAGGSSYNEQFF	TGTGCCACTCTGGGACTAGCGGGGGGGAGCTCCTACAATGAGCAGTTCTTC
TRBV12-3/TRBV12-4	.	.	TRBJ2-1	CASSLSPNEQFF	TGTGCCAGCAGTTTATCCCCCAATGAGCAGTTCTTC
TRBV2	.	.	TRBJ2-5	CASRFGASQETQYF	TGTGCCAGCAGGTTCGGGGCTAGCCAAGAGACCCAGTACTTC
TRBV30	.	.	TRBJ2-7	CAWSGGGNEQYF	TGTGCCTGGAGCGGAGGGGGCAACGAGCAGTACTTC
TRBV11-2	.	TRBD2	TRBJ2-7	CASSQTSGSHYEQYF	TGTGCCAGCAGCCAGACTAGCGGGTCTCACTACGAGCAGTACTTC
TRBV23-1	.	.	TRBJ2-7	CASSSTPRGTSYDYEYF	TGCGCCAGCAGTTCAACACCCCGTGGCACCTCCTACGATTACGAGTACTTC
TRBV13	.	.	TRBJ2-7	CASRLGIEQYF	TGTGCCAGCAGGTTGGGGATCGAGCAGTACTTC
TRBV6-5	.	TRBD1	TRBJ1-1	CASSYSTGVATEAFF	TGTGCCAGCAGTTACTCAACAGGGGTGGCCACTGAAGCTTTCTTT
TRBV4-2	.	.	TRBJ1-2	CASSQDRGQNYGYTF	TGTGCCAGCAGCCAAGATAGAGGACAGAACTATGGCTACACCTTC
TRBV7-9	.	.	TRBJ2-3	CASSSTGTPTDTQYF	TGTGCCAGCAGCTCCACCGGGACCCCCACAGATACGCAGTATTTT
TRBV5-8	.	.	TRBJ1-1	CASSLETNQGSTEAFF	TGTGCCAGCAGCTTGGAAACAAACCAGGGAAGCACTGAAGCTTTCTTT
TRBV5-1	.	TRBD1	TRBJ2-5	CASSTRQGLGETQYF	TGCGCCAGCAGCACACGACAGGGGCTGGGAGAGACCCAGTACTTC
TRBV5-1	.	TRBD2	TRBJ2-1	CASSFRGGTYNEQFF	TGCGCCAGCAGCTTCCGCGGGGGGACCTACAATGAGCAGTTCTTC
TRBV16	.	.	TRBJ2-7	CASSQSWGYEQYF	TGTGCCAGCAGCCAATCTTGGGGTTACGAGCAGTACTTC
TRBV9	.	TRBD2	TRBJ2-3	CASSPSRRGGTDTQYF	TGTGCCAGCAGCCCCTCAAGGCGGGGGGGCACAGATACGCAGTATTTT
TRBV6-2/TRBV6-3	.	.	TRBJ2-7	CASSYRNPSYEQYF	TGTGCCAGCAGTTACAGGAACCCCTCCTACGAGCAGTACTTC
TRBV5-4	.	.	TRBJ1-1	CASSFIDNTEAFF	TGTGCCAGCAGCTTTATAGATAACACTGAAGCTTTCTTT
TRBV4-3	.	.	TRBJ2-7	CASSQDLAEYEQYF	TGCGCCAGCAGCCAAGATTTGGCCGAGTACGAGCAGTACTTC
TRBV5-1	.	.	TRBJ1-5	CASSLMPNQPQHF	TGCGCCAGCAGCCTCATGCCCAATCAGCCCCAGCATTTT
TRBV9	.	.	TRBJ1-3	CASSPQSSGNTIYF	TGTGCCAGCAGCCCCCAATCCTCTGGAAACACCATATATTTT
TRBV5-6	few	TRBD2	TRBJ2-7	CASSLGRWGGARMEQYF	TGTGCCAGCAGCTTGGGAAGGTGGGGGGGTGCCAGGATGGAGCAGTACTTC
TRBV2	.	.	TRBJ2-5	CASTFRAGQLETQYF	TGTGCCAGCACCTTTCGCGCAGGGCAATTGGAGACCCAGTACTTC
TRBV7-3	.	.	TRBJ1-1	CASSLGGPNTEAFF	TGTGCCAGCAGCTTAGGAGGACCGAACACTGAAGCTTTCTTT
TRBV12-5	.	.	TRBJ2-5	CASGLTRIGTVETQYF	TGTGCTAGTGGTTTAACTCGTATTGGCACGGTGGAGACCCAGTACTTC
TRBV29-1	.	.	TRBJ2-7	CSVEGQGGGVEQYF	TGCAGCGTTGAGGGTCAGGGCGGTGGGGTCGAGCAGTACTTC
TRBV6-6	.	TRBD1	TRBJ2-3	CASSYSQGISTDTQYF	TGTGCCAGCAGTTACTCACAGGGGATTAGCACAGATACGCAGTATTTT